This T cell receptor (beta chain) was sequenced during a study of T cell changes during pregnancy in multiple sclerosis. V gave up 8 bases and J gave up 5 bases, with 15 bases separating them. Germline loops: CDR1 ENHRY, CDR2 SYGVKD. The length of the CDR3 is 13 residues. TCRdb keeps only in-frame clones here, not all; method: immunoSEQ multiplex PCR. Of over 50,000 clones listed, about 90% are singletons. Sample: peripheral blood, taken in the first trimester of pregnancy. This TCR derives from a female donor in good health, enrolled as a control in a pregnancy study. The chain carries TRBV10-3 and TRBJ2-5, with D possibly TRBD2 on 5 matching bases. CDR3 nucleotides: TGTGCCATCCATAATGGCGGGTTTGAGACCCAGTACTTC. It encodes CAIHNGGFETQYF.